These T cell receptor beta chains were read from a single sample in a study of spatial heterogeneity in lung cancer. MiXCR, applied by TCRdb to the 5' RACE reads, yields one record per CDR3 protein. Of thousands of distinct CDR3 sequences listed, approximately 15% are singletons. The specimen comprised lung tumor tissue, sampled at surgery. The receptors come from a male donor with early-stage non-small cell lung cancer. Each CDR3 is given with its conserved first and last residue. The D gene is left open where the match is weak. The listing skips clone size in some rows; elsewhere it reads once, few, many or a size class.

12 | TRBJ1-5 | many | TRBV28 | - | TGTGCCAGCAGTTTCCCTATTCAGCCCCAGCATTTT | CASSFPIQPQHF
17 | TRBJ2-5 | medium-sized | TRBV6-2/TRBV6-3 | TRBD2 | TGTGCCAGCAGTTACGAGATTGGCGGGGGGGACCAAGAGACCCAGTACTTC | CASSYEIGGGDQETQYF
13 | TRBJ1-2 | medium-sized | TRBV7-9 | TRBD1 | TGTGCCAGCAGCAGAGGGACAGGCGGCGGCTACACCTTC | CASSRGTGGGYTF
10 | TRBJ2-1 | medium-sized | TRBV6-2/TRBV6-3 | - | TGTGCCAGTCCCCTCAATGAGCAGTTCTTC | CASPLNEQFF
15 | TRBJ2-5 | medium-sized | TRBV7-7 | TRBD2 | TGTGCCAGCAGCCTCGCTAGCGGGGGGCAAGAGACCCAGTACTTC | CASSLASGGQETQYF
13 | TRBJ2-7 | many | TRBV11-2 | - | TGTGCCAGCAGCCGCGAGGCGAGTGGCGAGCAGTACTTC | CASSREASGEQYF
18 | TRBJ2-2 | medium-sized | TRBV20-1 | TRBD2 | TGCAGTGCTAGAGATCTTCAAATAGCGGGGGCGAACACCGGGGAGCTGTTTTTT | CSARDLQIAGANTGELFF
12 | TRBJ2-5 | many | TRBV7-6 | - | TGTGCCAGCAGCAGGGGAAGGGAGACCCAGTACTTC | CASSRGRETQYF
14 | TRBJ2-3 | - | TRBV5-1 | - | TGCGCCAGCAGCGTAGGACAGTTCACAGATACGCAGTATTTT | CASSVGQFTDTQYF
13 | TRBJ1-1 | many | TRBV11-3 | - | TGTGCCAGCAGCTTAGATCTCGCGGACGAAGCTTTCTTT | CASSLDLADEAFF
14 | TRBJ2-7 | medium-sized | TRBV10-3 | TRBD2 | TGTGCCATCAGTCTTACTAGCGGGAGCTACGAGCAGTACTTC | CAISLTSGSYEQYF
15 | TRBJ2-1 | medium-sized | TRBV4-2 | - | TGTGCCAGCAGCCAAGAATTAACAGCAAACAATGAGCAGTTCTTC | CASSQELTANNEQFF
14 | TRBJ2-5 | medium-sized | TRBV19 | TRBD1 | TGTGCCAGTCGGGACAGGGGGGTAGGAGAGACCCAGTACTTC | CASRDRGVGETQYF
14 | TRBJ2-2 | large | TRBV9 | - | TGTGCCAGCGCTTACGCGCAGGGAGGCGGGGAGCTGTTTTTT | CASAYAQGGGELFF
13 | TRBJ2-5 | medium-sized | TRBV19 | - | TGTGCCAGTAGTATATCAGTCCGAGAGACCCAGTACTTC | CASSISVRETQYF
15 | TRBJ1-2 | many | TRBV28 | - | TGTGCCAGCAGTTTATTGGACACTCGAGGCTATGGCTACACCTTC | CASSLLDTRGYGYTF
13 | TRBJ1-1 | medium-sized | TRBV6-2/TRBV6-3 | - | TGTGCCAGCAGTACCGGGGCAGGAGGGGAAGCTTTCTTT | CASSTGAGGEAFF
11 | TRBJ1-2 | medium-sized | TRBV11-2 | - | TGTGCCAGCAGCGAAAACTATGGCTACACCTTC | CASSENYGYTF
15 | TRBJ2-3 | medium-sized | TRBV27 | TRBD2 | TGTGCCAGCAGTGTATTAGCGGGGGGCACAGATACGCAGTATTTT | CASSVLAGGTDTQYF
14 | TRBJ2-3 | - | TRBV5-4 | - | TGTGCCAGCAGCTTGGGGACGGGGCCAGATACGCAGTATTTT | CASSLGTGPDTQYF
14 | TRBJ1-4 | medium-sized | TRBV30 | - | TGTGCCTTTCCCTCCCGGCGGGGAGGGGGAAAACTGTTTTTT | CAFPSRRGGGKLFF
14 | TRBJ1-2 | few | TRBV25-1 | - | TGTGCCAGCAGTGAATTGGATTCCGTCTATGGCTACACCTTC | CASSELDSVYGYTF
15 | TRBJ1-3 | medium-sized | TRBV7-9 | TRBD1 | TGTGCCAGCAGCAGTCCCGGGACAGGGGACAACACCATATATTTT | CASSSPGTGDNTIYF
14 | TRBJ1-4 | many | TRBV25-1 | - | TGTGCCAGCAGTGAATCGGGCTCGGGTGAAAAACTGTTTTTT | CASSESGSGEKLFF
12 | TRBJ2-5 | many | TRBV7-2 | - | TGTGCCAGCAGCCAACAGGGAAAGACCCAGTACTTC | CASSQQGKTQYF
15 | TRBJ2-2 | medium-sized | TRBV12-3/TRBV12-4 | - | TGTGCCAGCAGTTTAGGGCTAGCGCTCACCGGGGAGCTGTTTTTT | CASSLGLALTGELFF
15 | TRBJ1-5 | many | TRBV5-1 | - | TGCGCCAGCAGCTTCGACCCTGGGGGCAATCAGCCCCAGCATTTT | CASSFDPGGNQPQHF
13 | TRBJ2-1 | - | TRBV7-2 | - | TGTGCCAGCAGCTTGGTGGGGTCCGGTGAGCAGTTCTTC | CASSLVGSGEQFF
16 | TRBJ1-5 | medium-sized | TRBV18 | - | TGTGCCAGCTCACCAAGCGAGGGAGGGAGCAATCAGCCCCAGCATTTT | CASSPSEGGSNQPQHF
16 | TRBJ1-2 | medium-sized | TRBV7-6 | - | TGTGCCAGCAGCTTAGGCCCTGGACAGAACCGTTATGGCTACACCTTC | CASSLGPGQNRYGYTF
13 | TRBJ2-1 | - | TRBV13 | - | TGTGCCAGCAATCCACGGGGTCATAGAGAGCAGTTCTTC | CASNPRGHREQFF
11 | TRBJ1-2 | many | TRBV5-6 | - | TGTGCCAGCAGCCGCCGCAATGGCTACACCTTC | CASSRRNGYTF
13 | TRBJ1-1 | medium-sized | TRBV6-5 | - | TGTGCCAGCAGTGCCGTAATGAACACTGAAGCTTTCTTT | CASSAVMNTEAFF
15 | TRBJ1-1 | medium-sized | TRBV3-1 | TRBD1 | TGTGCCAGTAGCACCCCCGGGACAGGGAGCACTGAAGCTTTCTTT | CASSTPGTGSTEAFF
16 | TRBJ2-3 | medium-sized | TRBV7-4 | TRBD2 | TGTGCCAGCAGCCCCTGGGGTAGCGGGAGAACAGATACGCAGTATTTT | CASSPWGSGRTDTQYF